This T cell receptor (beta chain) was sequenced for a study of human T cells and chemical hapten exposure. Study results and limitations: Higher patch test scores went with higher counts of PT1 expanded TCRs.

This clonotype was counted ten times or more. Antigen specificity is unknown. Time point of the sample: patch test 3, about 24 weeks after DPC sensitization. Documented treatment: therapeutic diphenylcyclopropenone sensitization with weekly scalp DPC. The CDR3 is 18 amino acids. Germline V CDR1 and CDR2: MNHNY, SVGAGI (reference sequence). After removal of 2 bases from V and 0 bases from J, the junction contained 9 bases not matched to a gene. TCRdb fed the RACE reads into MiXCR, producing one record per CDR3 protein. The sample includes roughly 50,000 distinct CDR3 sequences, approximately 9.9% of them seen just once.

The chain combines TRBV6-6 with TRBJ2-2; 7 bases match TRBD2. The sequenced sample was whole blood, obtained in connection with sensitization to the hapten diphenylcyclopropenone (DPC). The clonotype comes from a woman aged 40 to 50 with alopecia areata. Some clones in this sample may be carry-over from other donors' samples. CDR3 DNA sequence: TGTGCCAGCAGTTACCGGGGAGGGTCCCCGACGAACACCGGGGAGCTGTTTTTT. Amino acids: CASSYRGGSPTNTGELFF.